This TCR beta chain was retrieved from a study of blood T cell repertoires in COVID-19. Trimming removed 5 bases at V and 2 bases at J, with 13 bases between. This CDR3 comprises 15 residues. Looked up from germline, CDR1 is SEHNR and CDR2 is FQNEAQ (reference sequence). Per the original data handling: Cell counts per sample came from amplifying reference gene primers. The protocol was immunoSEQ multiplex PCR, while the TCRdb copy is restricted to in-frame clones and leaves out a portion. That table supplies the V and J calls and clone size; D and trimming were determined from the DNA. The data show 130,000 or so clones, 69% seen once.

Sequencing was carried out using peripheral blood. This receptor was identified in a woman aged 70 to 79 with acute or convalescent COVID-19. The chain couples TRBV7-9 to TRBJ2-1, with TRBD1 as a possible D gene (6 bases). CDR3 coding DNA: TGTGCCAGCAGCCCACAGGGTCTTGCCTACAATGAGCAGTTCTTC. Amino acid sequence: CASSPQGLAYNEQFF.